This TCR beta chain was sequenced in a study of tissue T cells after allogeneic stem cell transplantation. Study-wide results and limits: Motif-based clustering found tissue-specific repertoire signatures shared across patients, though few clones were shared. Within patients, tissue anatomy strongly shaped TCR repertoire composition.

Per germline, CDR1 SGHRS and CDR2 YFSETQ. CDR3 length equals 15 residues. Trimming cost V 7 bases and J 11 bases; bases outside gene matches: 19. In the case of this clone: Its antigen is still unknown.

Assay: immunoSEQ multiplex PCR; the TCRdb copy retains only in-frame clones and omits some. The sample includes 7,500 to 10,000 clones, roughly 60% of them seen just once. This TCR came from a woman between 18 and 50 years old with breast cancer. The genes are TRBV5-1 and TRBJ2-7, with 9 nucleotides matching TRBD1. Specimen: tissue from the jejunum, collected at autopsy. The DNA for the CDR3 is TGCGCCAGCGCGCGGATTCCGGGACAGGGAATATCTAAGTACTTC. It specifies CASARIPGQGISKYF. Drawing the rest from reference TRBV5-1 and TRBJ2-7, the complete variable domain is KAGVTQTPRYLIKTRGQQVTLSCSPISGHRSVSWYQQTPGQGLQFLFEYFSETQRNKGNFPGRFSGRQFSNSRSEMNVSTLELGDSALYLCASARIPGQGISKYFGPGTRLTVT.